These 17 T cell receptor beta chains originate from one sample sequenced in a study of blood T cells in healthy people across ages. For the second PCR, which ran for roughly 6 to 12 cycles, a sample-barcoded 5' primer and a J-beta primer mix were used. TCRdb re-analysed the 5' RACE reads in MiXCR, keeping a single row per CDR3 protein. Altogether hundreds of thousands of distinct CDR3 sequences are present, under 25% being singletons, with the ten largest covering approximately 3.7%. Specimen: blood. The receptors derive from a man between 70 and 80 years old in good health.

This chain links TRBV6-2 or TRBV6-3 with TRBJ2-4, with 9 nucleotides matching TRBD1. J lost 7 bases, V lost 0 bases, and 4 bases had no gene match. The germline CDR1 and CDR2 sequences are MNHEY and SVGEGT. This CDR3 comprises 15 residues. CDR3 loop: CASSYSETGGNIQYF. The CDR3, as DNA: TGTGCCAGCAGTTACTCTGAGACAGGGGGGAACATTCAGTACTTC.

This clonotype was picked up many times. CDR3 protein: CASSHTSGTGEETQYF. CDR3 nucleotide sequence: TGTGCCAGCAGCCACACCTCCGGGACAGGGGAAGAGACCCAGTACTTC. This chain joins TRBV7-8 and TRBJ2-5; 10 nucleotides agree with TRBD1. Per the germline V gene, CDR1 is SGHVS and CDR2 is FQNEAQ. This CDR3 contains 16 residues. Trimming took 5 bases from V and 3 from J; bases not matched to a gene: 9.

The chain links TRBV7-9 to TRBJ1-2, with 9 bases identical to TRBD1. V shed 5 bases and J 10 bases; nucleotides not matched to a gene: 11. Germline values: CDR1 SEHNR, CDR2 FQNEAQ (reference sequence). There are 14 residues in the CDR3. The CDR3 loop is CASSQTRTGANYTF. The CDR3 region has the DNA TGTGCCAGCAGCCAGACCCGGACAGGGGCCAACTACACCTTC.

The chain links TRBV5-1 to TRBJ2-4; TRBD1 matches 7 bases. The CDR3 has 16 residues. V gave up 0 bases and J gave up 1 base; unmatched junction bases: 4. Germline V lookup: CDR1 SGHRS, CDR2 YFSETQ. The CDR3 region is CASSLDPTGAKNIQYF. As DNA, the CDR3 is TGCGCCAGCAGCTTGGACCCGACAGGGGCCAAAAACATTCAGTACTTC.

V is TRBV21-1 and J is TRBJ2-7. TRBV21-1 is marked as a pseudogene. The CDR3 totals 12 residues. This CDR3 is CASSTHDYEQYF. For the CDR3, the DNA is TGTGCCAGCAGCACACACGACTACGAGCAGTACTTC.

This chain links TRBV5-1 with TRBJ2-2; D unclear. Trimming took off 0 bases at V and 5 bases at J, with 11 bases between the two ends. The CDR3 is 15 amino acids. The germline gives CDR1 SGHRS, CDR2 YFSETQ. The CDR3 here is CASSLAVGGTGELFF. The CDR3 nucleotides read TGCGCCAGCAGCTTGGCCGTGGGTGGAACCGGGGAGCTGTTTTTT. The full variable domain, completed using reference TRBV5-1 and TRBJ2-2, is KAGVTQTPRYLIKTRGQQVTLSCSPISGHRSVSWYQQTPGQGLQFLFEYFSETQRNKGNFPGRFSGRQFSNSRSEMNVSTLELGDSALYLCASSLAVGGTGELFFGEGSRLTVL.

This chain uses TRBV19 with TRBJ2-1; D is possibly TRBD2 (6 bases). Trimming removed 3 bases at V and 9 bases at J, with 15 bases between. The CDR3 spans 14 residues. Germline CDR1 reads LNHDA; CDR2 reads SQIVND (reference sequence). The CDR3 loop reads CASSIGGGRLEQFF. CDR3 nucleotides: TGTGCCAGTAGTATTGGGGGAGGCCGCCTTGAGCAGTTCTTC.

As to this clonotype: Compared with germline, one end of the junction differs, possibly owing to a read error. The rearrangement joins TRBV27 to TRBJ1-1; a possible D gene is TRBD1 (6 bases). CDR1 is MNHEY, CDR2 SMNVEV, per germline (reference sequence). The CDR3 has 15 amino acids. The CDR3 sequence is CASGKPQGLNTEAFF. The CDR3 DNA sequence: TGCGCCAGCGGTAAGCCACAGGGCCTGAACACTGAAGCTTTCTTT.

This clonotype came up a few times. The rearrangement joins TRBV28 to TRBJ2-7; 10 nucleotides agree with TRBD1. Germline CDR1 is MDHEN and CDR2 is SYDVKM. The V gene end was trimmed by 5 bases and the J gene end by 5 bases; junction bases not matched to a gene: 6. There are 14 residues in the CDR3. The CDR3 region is CASSPGDRGHEQYF. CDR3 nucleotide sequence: TGTGCCAGCAGTCCAGGGGACAGGGGCCACGAGCAGTACTTC.

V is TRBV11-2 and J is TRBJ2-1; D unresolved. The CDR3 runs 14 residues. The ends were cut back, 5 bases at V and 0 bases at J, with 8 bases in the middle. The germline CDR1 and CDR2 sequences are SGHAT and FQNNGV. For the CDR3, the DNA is TGTGCCAGCAGCGTGGGAAGCTCCTACAATGAGCAGTTCTTC. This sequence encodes CASSVGSSYNEQFF.

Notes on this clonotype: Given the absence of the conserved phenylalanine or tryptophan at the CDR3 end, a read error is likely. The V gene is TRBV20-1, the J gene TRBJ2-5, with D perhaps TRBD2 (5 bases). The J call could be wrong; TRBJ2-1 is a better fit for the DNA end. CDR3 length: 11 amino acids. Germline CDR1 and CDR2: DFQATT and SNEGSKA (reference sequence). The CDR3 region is CSSDYLNEQFL. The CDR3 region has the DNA TGCAGTTCCGACTACCTCAATGAGCAGTTCCTC.

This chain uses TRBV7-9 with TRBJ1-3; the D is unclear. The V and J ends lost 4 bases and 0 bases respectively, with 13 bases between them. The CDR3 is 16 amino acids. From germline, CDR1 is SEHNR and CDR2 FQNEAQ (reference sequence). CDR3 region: CASSSDLGDSGNTIYF. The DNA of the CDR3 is TGTGCCAGCAGCTCGGACCTAGGAGACTCTGGAAACACCATATATTTT.

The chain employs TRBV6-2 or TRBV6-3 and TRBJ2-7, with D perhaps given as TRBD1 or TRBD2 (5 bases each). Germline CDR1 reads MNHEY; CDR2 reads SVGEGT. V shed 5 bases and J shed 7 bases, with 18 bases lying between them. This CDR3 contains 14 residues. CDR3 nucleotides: TGTGCCAGCAGTAGTCCCGGGGCGTTTGAAGAGCAGTACTTC. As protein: CASSSPGAFEEQYF.

The CDR3 nucleotides read TGTGCCAGCAGCTTGTTCCTAGCGGGAGATTCTACCGGGGAGCTGTTTTTT. This codes for CASSLFLAGDSTGELFF. The V gene is TRBV7-2, the J gene TRBJ2-2, with 10 positions matching TRBD2. Germline CDR1 is SGHTA and CDR2 is FQGNSA. This CDR3 is 17 amino acids long. The trim removed 3 bases at V and 5 bases at J, leaving 9 bases unmatched. The whole variable domain, filled in from reference TRBV7-2 and TRBJ2-2, reads GAGVSQSPSNKVTEKGKDVELRCDPISGHTALYWYRQSLGQGLEFLIYFQGNSAPDKSGLPSDRFSAERTGGSVSTLTIQRTQQEDSAVYLCASSLFLAGDSTGELFFGEGSRLTVL.

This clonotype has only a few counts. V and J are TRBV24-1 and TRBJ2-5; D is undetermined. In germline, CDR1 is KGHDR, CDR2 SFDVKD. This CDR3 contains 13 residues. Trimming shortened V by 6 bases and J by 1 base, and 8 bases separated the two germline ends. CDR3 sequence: CATSRRSQETQYF. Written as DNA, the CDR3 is TGTGCCACCAGTAGGCGGTCCCAAGAGACCCAGTACTTC.

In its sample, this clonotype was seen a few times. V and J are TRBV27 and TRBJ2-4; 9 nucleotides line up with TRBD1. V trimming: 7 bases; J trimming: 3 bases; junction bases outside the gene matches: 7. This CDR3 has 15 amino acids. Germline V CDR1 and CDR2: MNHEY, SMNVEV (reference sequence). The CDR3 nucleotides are TGTGCCAGCACAAGGACAGGGGCATTCAAAAACATTCAGTACTTC. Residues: CASTRTGAFKNIQYF.

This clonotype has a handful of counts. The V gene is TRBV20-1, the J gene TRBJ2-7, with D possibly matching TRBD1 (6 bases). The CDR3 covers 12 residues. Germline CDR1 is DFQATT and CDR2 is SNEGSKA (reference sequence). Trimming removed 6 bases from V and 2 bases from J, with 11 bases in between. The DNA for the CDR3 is TGCAGTGCACTGACAGGCCCCTACGAGCAGTACTTC. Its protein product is CSALTGPYEQYF.